A single T cell receptor beta chain is shown here with its context. No antigen is known for it. This specimen comes from a study of T cell repertoires in cytomegalovirus infection. Study context: The authors used CMV epitopes that were HLA-C-restricted (recently identified) and HLA-B-restricted (well studied). Both CMV infection and a matching HLA type were indicated by public TCR beta signatures.

The ends were cut back, 2 bases at V and 0 bases at J, with 8 bases in the middle. Per germline, CDR1 MRHNA and CDR2 SNTAGT. The CDR3 is 15 residues long. Study results and caveats: HLA-C-restricted CMV-specific TCR beta clonotypes prevailed in the ex vivo response. Pooled public TCR beta family frequency picked out CMV carriers with the relevant HLA.

TCRdb re-called the reads through MiXCR, storing one row per CDR3 protein. The table lists tens of thousands of distinct CDR3 sequences, around 21% of them singletons, with about 55% in the top ten. The sequencing used CD8+ T cells from cultured PBMCs, collected from culture after CMV antigen stimulation. The source of this sequence is a human donor in good health (CMV status not recorded). Some clones in this sample may be carry-over from other donors' samples. The rearrangement joins TRBV6-4 to TRBJ2-1; D not certain. The CDR3 DNA is TGTGCCAGCAGTGACATTGGCGGCTCCTACAATGAGCAGTTCTTC. Residues: CASSDIGGSYNEQFF.